This T cell receptor beta chain was observed in a study of blood T cell repertoires in COVID-19. In the source study's methods: Amplification of reference gene primers provided the estimated nucleated cell counts. Sequenced by immunoSEQ multiplex PCR; TCRdb stores in-frame clones only, minus some. V and J calls and clone size are those listed in that table; D and trimming were worked out from the DNA. The sample has tens of thousands of clones, 60% to 80% seen once. The CDR3 runs 13 residues. The germline V gene encodes CDR1 ENHRY and CDR2 SYGVKD. Trimming took 2 bases from V and 1 from J, leaving 5 bases between them. This clone appeared a few times.

This rearrangement joins TRBV10-3 to TRBJ1-2; D is unclear. The sequenced material came from peripheral blood. The TCR comes from a man aged 65-85 years with active or convalescent COVID-19. This chain's CDR3 is CAISEDINYGYTF. The CDR3 nucleotides are TGTGCCATCAGTGAGGACATTAACTATGGCTACACCTTC.